This T cell receptor beta chain was observed in a study of T cells in localized non-small cell lung cancer. As concerns this clone: Antigen unknown.

TCRdb's table, derived via immunoSEQ multiplex PCR, lists solely in-frame clones and lacks some. The sample consists of under 50,000 clones, about nine tenths of them appearing once. CDR3 size: 11 residues. The germline V and J ends were trimmed by 6 bases and 4 bases, with 9 bases remaining between them. CDR1 and CDR2 from the germline V gene are DFQATT and SNEGSKA (reference sequence). Study outcomes and limitations: Tumor trailed uninvolved adjacent lung in T cell clonality, which peaked there. Only one tumor region went through sequencing, so heterogeneity may still be there. The study detected a median approximately 50 of the top 100 tumor clones in adjacent lung.

The TCR was taken from a male donor at least 60 years old with stage II lung adenocarcinoma. Sequences were derived from peripheral blood mononuclear cells, sampled before any cancer treatment. This chain links TRBV20-1 with TRBJ1-2; the D gene is possibly TRBD1 (6 bases). CDR3 amino acids: CSAWTVYGYTF. CDR3 DNA sequence: TGCAGTGCGTGGACAGTCTATGGCTACACCTTC.